This TCR beta chain was identified in a study of blood T cell repertoires in COVID-19. The CDR3 extends over 14 amino acids. V was pared by 0 bases and J by 5 bases, with 10 bases between. The V gene's germline CDR1 is MNHEY and CDR2 SVGAGI. Authors' methods: Researchers report that nucleated cell counts were estimated from reference gene primer amplification. TCRdb keeps only in-frame clones here, not all; method: immunoSEQ multiplex PCR. Clone size and V and J calls were adopted from that table, with D and trimming inferred from the DNA. The sample yields about 320,000 clones, approximately 85% seen once.

This sequence originates from a human donor in a cohort sampled during active COVID-19. Material: peripheral blood. The V call is TRBV6-5, the J call TRBJ1-2; D uncertain. The CDR3 DNA reads TGTGCCAGCAGTTACTCGAACAGTTATTATGGCTACACCTTC. Protein sequence: CASSYSNSYYGYTF.